These 9 T cell receptor beta chains came from one sample sequenced in a study of blood T cell repertoires in COVID-19. The method was immunoSEQ multiplex PCR; TCRdb's version includes in-frame clones alone and lacks a portion of them. The table lists around 94,000 clones, 75% to 95% of them singletons. The sequenced sample was peripheral blood. The source of these receptors is a young man with acute or convalescent COVID-19.

The CDR3 is CASSLDVGGPHTEAFF. Here the CDR3 DNA reads TGTGCCAGCAGCCTTGACGTTGGAGGACCCCACACTGAAGCTTTCTTT. This chain connects TRBV7-6 to TRBJ1-1; D remains unclear. The length of the CDR3 is 16 residues. Between the trimmed V and J ends, which lost 5 bases and 3 bases, there was a span of 19 bases. Per germline, CDR1 SGHVS and CDR2 FNYEAQ.

V is TRBV5-1 and J is TRBJ2-1; 8 bases match TRBD1. Germline V lookup: CDR1 SGHRS, CDR2 YFSETQ. This CDR3 contains 16 residues. V was pared by 7 bases and J by 3 bases, with 12 bases of the junction left unmatched. CDR3 bases: TGCGCCAGCCGCTACACAGGGGGGCTAGTCTACAATGAGCAGTTCTTC. Its translation is CASRYTGGLVYNEQFF.

The J gene is TRBJ2-1, the V gene TRBV5-1; D is perhaps TRBD2 (5 bases). V was shortened by 1 base and J by 0 bases, with 8 bases between the two germline ends. This CDR3 region has 15 residues. Germline CDR1 and CDR2: SGHRS and YFSETQ. Here the CDR3 DNA reads TGCGCCAGCAGCTTGAACGGGATCTCCTACAATGAGCAGTTCTTC. This translates into CASSLNGISYNEQFF.

This chain uses TRBV7-2 with TRBJ1-2, with 7 nucleotides matching TRBD1. This CDR3 has 16 residues. The V gene end was trimmed by 1 base and the J gene end by 2 bases; junction bases not matched to a gene: 7. Germline V gene sequence: CDR1 SGHTA, CDR2 FQGNSA. CDR3 in DNA: TGTGCCAGCAGCTTAGACAGGGGAAGACTCAACTATGGCTACACCTTC. This gives the protein CASSLDRGRLNYGYTF.

This chain connects TRBV18 to TRBJ2-1; perhaps TRBD1 as D (5 bases). The CDR3 spans 15 residues. V lost 3 bases and J 1 base, leaving 10 bases between the germline ends. CDR1 is KGHSH and CDR2 is LQKENI in the germline V gene. The CDR3 here is CASSPEQGSYNEQFF. In DNA, the CDR3 is TGTGCCAGCTCACCGGAGCAGGGATCCTACAATGAGCAGTTCTTC.

Here the CDR3 reads CASSQGVSYEQYF. The CDR3 DNA reads as TGTGCCAGCAGCCAAGGAGTTTCCTACGAGCAGTACTTC. The genes are TRBV3-1 (or the pseudogene TRBV3-2) and TRBJ2-7; the D is unclear. Germline CDR1 and CDR2: LGHDT and YNNKEL (reference sequence). The CDR3 length is 13 residues. The V end was cut by 1 base, the J end by 1 base, with 5 bases between.

The chain couples TRBV7-9 to TRBJ2-3, with TRBD2 matching 12 bases. The germline gives CDR1 SEHNR, CDR2 FQNEAQ (reference sequence). This CDR3 is 16 amino acids long. Trimming removed 7 bases from V and 5 bases from J; junction bases left unmatched: 10. The CDR3 reads CASNSLAGGQVDTQYF. The CDR3 DNA reads as TGTGCCAGCAACTCCCTAGCGGGAGGGCAGGTAGATACGCAGTATTTT.

This clone was seen a few times. The chain recombines TRBV5-4 with TRBJ2-1; 7 nucleotides align to TRBD1. Germline trimming cut 2 bases from V and 8 bases from J; bases unmatched to any gene: 19. The CDR3 length is 18 residues. CDR1 is SGHNT, CDR2 YYREEE, per germline (reference sequence). CDR3 coding DNA: TGTGCCAGCAGCTTAGGGACAGTATCAACCCGTACTGTCTATGAGCAGTTCTTC. It yields the protein CASSLGTVSTRTVYEQFF.

CDR3 DNA: TGTGCCAGCTCACCTGACAGGGTAGTAGATGAGCAGTTCTTC. It yields the protein CASSPDRVVDEQFF. The chain couples TRBV18 to TRBJ2-1; 7 bases fit TRBD1. V was clipped by 3 bases and J by 8 bases; unmatched bases: 7. The germline CDR1 and CDR2 sequences are KGHSH and LQKENI. This CDR3 spans 14 amino acids.